This entry lists 31 T cell receptor beta chains sequenced from one sample in a study of CD8+CD57+ T cells in acquired aplastic anemia. Selection for sequencing was limited to patients who had shown CD8+CD57+ cell expansion by flow cytometry. Investigators profiled TCR beta VDJ and CDR3 from genomic DNA template. TCRdb analysed the reads with MiXCR anew, one entry per CDR3 protein. In the table there are approximately 470,000 distinct CDR3 sequences, approximately 32% of which are singletons. The sequenced sample consisted of sorted CD4+, CD8+, or CD8+CD57+ T cells (not recorded which) from PBMCs. All receptors derive from a human donor with aplastic anemia.

The chain uses TRBV9 and TRBJ1-4; tentatively, D is TRBD1 (5 bases). In germline, CDR1 is SGDLS, CDR2 YYNGEE. Trimming cost V 4 bases and J 5 bases, with 15 bases left between them. This CDR3 is built from 15 residues. The CDR3 nucleotides are TGTGCCAGCAGCCAGCGGCCCCGGGGGAATGAAAAACTGTTTTTT. It specifies CASSQRPRGNEKLFF.

The chain is built from TRBV7-9 and TRBJ1-4, with D possibly matching TRBD1 (6 bases). Trimming cost V 6 bases and J 6 bases, with 14 bases left between them. Germline assignment: CDR1 SEHNR and CDR2 FQNEAQ (reference sequence). The CDR3 consists of 14 residues. DNA for the CDR3: TGTGCCAGCAGGGGGGACAAGGATGATGAAAAACTGTTTTTT. Its protein is CASRGDKDDEKLFF.

This clonotype was found many times. V is TRBV20-1 and J is TRBJ2-7; D tentatively reads TRBD1 or TRBD2 (7 bases each). This CDR3 region has 14 residues. Trimming took 1 base from V and 4 from J, leaving 14 bases between them. The germline CDR1 and CDR2 sequences are DFQATT and SNEGSKA (reference sequence). The CDR3: CSARGRGGAYEQYF. CDR3 in DNA: TGCAGTGCTAGAGGCAGGGGGGGGGCTTACGAGCAGTACTTC.

The table lists this clonotype with many counts. The chain recombines TRBV2 with TRBJ1-6; D remains unclear. Trimming stripped 3 bases from V and 9 bases from J, with 15 bases between. The CDR3 has 15 residues. Looked up from germline, CDR1 is SNHLY and CDR2 is FYNNEI. The CDR3 nucleotides are TGTGCCAGCAGTGATCAGGCGGGTCGGATTTCACCCCTCCACTTT. This sequence encodes CASSDQAGRISPLHF.

Ten or more counts support this clonotype. The chain combines TRBV20-1 with TRBJ1-6; D remains unclear. Germline CDR1 DFQATT, CDR2 SNEGSKA (reference sequence). V was trimmed by 3 bases and J by 9 bases, leaving 12 bases between them. The CDR3 is 13 residues long. The CDR3 loop is CSARGEEGSPLHF. As DNA, the CDR3 is TGCAGTGCTAGGGGAGAGGAGGGTTCACCCCTCCACTTT.

This clonotype occurred many times. This chain connects TRBV9 to TRBJ1-1; 9 bases are shared with TRBD1. V trimming: 0 bases; J trimming: 5 bases; junction bases outside the gene matches: 2. Germline loops: CDR1 SGDLS, CDR2 YYNGEE. CDR3 size: 14 residues. CDR3 sequence (DNA): TGTGCCAGCAGCGTAGTCGGACAGGGGACTGAAGCTTTCTTT. Protein: CASSVVGQGTEAFF.

This clonotype was counted a single time. The chain uses TRBV24-1 and TRBJ2-5, with 9 bases matching TRBD1. V lost 5 bases to trimming and J lost 5 bases; unmatched junction nucleotides: 8. The CDR3 has 15 residues. Germline CDR1 reads KGHDR; CDR2 reads SFDVKD. This CDR3 reads CATSGPTGGSETQYF. The CDR3 coding sequence is TGTGCCACCAGTGGACCGACAGGGGGATCGGAGACCCAGTACTTC.

The rearrangement links TRBV19 to TRBJ2-2, with TRBD2 matching over 9 bases. After removal of 4 bases from V and 4 bases from J, the junction contained 7 bases not matched to a gene. This CDR3 contains 16 residues. Germline CDR1 LNHDA, CDR2 SQIVND (reference sequence). The CDR3 nucleotides are TGTGCCAGTAGTAGGGAGGCGGGAGGGGGCACCGGGGAGCTGTTTTTT. Translation gives CASSREAGGGTGELFF.

This clonotype has only a few counts. This rearrangement joins TRBV18 to TRBJ2-7, with D perhaps given as TRBD1 or TRBD2 (6 bases each). The CDR3 totals 15 residues. CDR1 and CDR2 (germline): KGHSH, LQKENI. Deletions cut 3 bases from V and 3 bases from J, with 15 bases between. The CDR3 reads CASSPAGHQNYEQYF. The CDR3 nucleotides read TGTGCCAGCTCACCGGCGGGACACCAAAACTACGAGCAGTACTTC. The full variable domain, rest sourced from reference TRBV18 and TRBJ2-7, is NAGVMQNPRHLVRRRGQEARLRCSPMKGHSHVYWYRQLPEEGLKFMVYLQKENIIDESGMPKERFSAEFPKEGPSILRIQQVVRGDSAAYFCASSPAGHQNYEQYFGPGTRLTVT.

This clonotype occurred many times. This sequence joins TRBV2 and TRBJ1-4, with 7 bases aligning to TRBD1. CDR3 length: 14 amino acids. In germline, CDR1 is SNHLY, CDR2 FYNNEI. V was clipped by 6 bases and J by 5 bases; unmatched bases: 6. Here the CDR3 reads CASRDRDSNEKLFF. The DNA of the CDR3 is TGTGCCAGCAGGGACCGGGACAGCAATGAAAAACTGTTTTTT.

The chain carries TRBV11-2 and TRBJ2-7, with 11 nucleotides matching TRBD1. The trim removed 5 bases at V and 4 bases at J, leaving 10 bases unmatched. Germline V gene data show CDR1 as SGHAT and CDR2 as FQNNGV. The CDR3 is made up of 16 amino acids. CDR3 DNA: TGTGCCAGCAGCCAGGACAGGGGGCAGGGTGTGTACGAGCAGTACTTC. Protein: CASSQDRGQGVYEQYF.

The gene calls are TRBV14 and TRBJ2-1, with D tentatively TRBD2 (5 bases). Between the trimmed V and J ends, which lost 5 bases and 6 bases, there was a span of 23 bases. The CDR3 extends over 17 amino acids. Germline values: CDR1 SGHDN, CDR2 FVKESK. The CDR3 region has the DNA TGTGCCAGCAGCTCCGTTTCAGTTAGCGACTGGAGCAATGAGCAGTTCTTC. It yields the protein CASSSVSVSDWSNEQFF.

This clonotype was observed many times. This sequence joins TRBV10-3 and TRBJ1-2, with a weak D call TRBD1 (6 bases). Trimming stripped 7 bases from V and 0 bases from J, with 12 bases between. From germline, CDR1 is ENHRY and CDR2 SYGVKD. The CDR3 length is 14 residues. The CDR3 is CAITLDSSNYGYTF. CDR3 nucleotide sequence: TGTGCCATCACCTTGGACAGTTCTAACTATGGCTACACCTTC.

The gene calls are TRBV11-2 and TRBJ2-7, with D perhaps being TRBD1 or TRBD2 (6 bases each). The CDR3 consists of 16 residues. The germline V gene has CDR1 SGHAT and CDR2 FQNNGV. V dropped 5 bases and J dropped 5 bases, with 22 bases sitting between them. The CDR3 loop is CASSPGARGLSDEQYF. The CDR3 region has the DNA TGTGCCAGCAGCCCGGGGGCGCGGGGTCTCAGCGACGAGCAGTACTTC.

Ten or more counts support this clonotype. This chain joins TRBV6-1 and TRBJ1-2; the D gene is possibly TRBD1 (5 bases). V lost 6 bases, J lost 8 bases, and 19 bases lay in between. The CDR3 is made up of 14 amino acids. CDR1 and CDR2 (germline): MNHNS, SASEGT. For the CDR3, the DNA is TGTGCCAGCAGGGGGACTGCCTCGGTTCGGGGCTACACCTTC. Translating it yields CASRGTASVRGYTF.

This clonotype was observed many times. The V gene is TRBV7-2, the J gene TRBJ2-3, with no clear D. The CDR3 extends over 14 amino acids. Per germline, CDR1 SGHTA and CDR2 FQGNSA. The V and J ends lost 5 bases and 0 bases respectively, with 9 bases between them. The CDR3 protein is CASSQTLSTDTQYF. The CDR3 DNA reads TGTGCCAGCAGCCAAACACTAAGCACAGATACGCAGTATTTT. The variable domain in full, with the rest retrieved from reference TRBV7-2 and TRBJ2-3, is GAGVSQSPSNKVTEKGKDVELRCDPISGHTALYWYRQSLGQGLEFLIYFQGNSAPDKSGLPSDRFSAERTGGSVSTLTIQRTQQEDSAVYLCASSQTLSTDTQYFGPGTRLTVL.

There are many counts of this clonotype. The CDR3 DNA reads TGTGCCAGCATGTTACCATACAATTCCTACGAGCAGTACTTC. Protein product: CASMLPYNSYEQYF. V and J are TRBV2 and TRBJ2-7, with no clear D. Germline CDR1 and CDR2: SNHLY and FYNNEI. CDR3 length: 14 residues. V lost 7 bases and J 1 base, leaving 14 bases between the germline ends.

Written as DNA, the CDR3 is TGTGCCAGCAGGGATGGACTAGCGGGAGTCTTCGAGCAGTTCTTC. Encoded protein: CASRDGLAGVFEQFF. This chain joins TRBV2 and TRBJ2-1; 13 bases are a match to TRBD2. Germline CDR1 reads SNHLY; CDR2 reads FYNNEI. Losses at the gene ends were 6 bases for V and 10 bases for J; bases not matched to a gene: 9. This CDR3 is built from 15 residues.

Many counts were recorded for this clonotype. The chain employs TRBV20-1 and TRBJ2-5; 8 positions agree with TRBD1. Germline V CDR1 and CDR2: DFQATT, SNEGSKA (reference sequence). The CDR3 has 13 amino acids. Germline trimming cut 3 bases from V and 5 bases from J; bases unmatched to any gene: 5. The CDR3 protein is CSASLQGVETQYF. The CDR3 region has the DNA TGCAGTGCTAGCCTACAGGGGGTCGAGACCCAGTACTTC.

V usage is TRBV15 and J usage is TRBJ2-7; D remains unclear. Germline assignment: CDR1 LNHNV and CDR2 YYDKDF (reference sequence). The CDR3 consists of 15 residues. V lost 10 bases, J lost 2 bases, and 21 bases lay in between. DNA for the CDR3: TGTGCCAGCTCACCAAGGACGCCGGGCCCCTACGAGCAGTACTTC. Translating gives CASSPRTPGPYEQYF.

In this sample, this clonotype turned up a few times. This chain uses TRBV10-3 with TRBJ2-2; no definite D call. The CDR3 runs to 14 residues. Between the trimmed V and J ends, which lost 10 bases and 0 bases, there was a span of 12 bases. Germline-derived CDR1 and CDR2 are ENHRY and SYGVKD. The CDR3 DNA reads TGTGCCAGCCGAAGAAACGCGAACACCGGGGAGCTGTTTTTT. As protein: CASRRNANTGELFF.

This clonotype was found a few times. V usage is TRBV5-1 and J usage is TRBJ2-1, with 9 bases identical to TRBD2. Trimming cost V 3 bases and J 9 bases; bases outside gene matches: 10. The CDR3 runs to 15 residues. Per the germline V gene, CDR1 is SGHRS and CDR2 is YFSETQ. The DNA for the CDR3 is TGCGCCAGCAGCTCCTTAGCGGGAGACGTTATTGAGCAGTTCTTC. Amino acid sequence: CASSSLAGDVIEQFF.

This clonotype came up many times. The chain carries TRBV6-5 and TRBJ1-2; possible D gene TRBD1, 6 bases. CDR1 is MNHEY, CDR2 SVGAGI, per germline. There are 16 residues in the CDR3. V was shortened by 4 bases and J by 0 bases, with 15 bases between the two germline ends. The CDR3 sequence is CASSSHDRSTNYGYTF. In DNA, the CDR3 is TGTGCCAGCAGTTCCCACGACAGGTCCACTAACTATGGCTACACCTTC.

The chain links TRBV5-5 to TRBJ2-3, with D tentatively TRBD1 (6 bases). With 0 bases removed from V and 4 bases from J, the gap between germline ends came to 9 bases. Germline assignment: CDR1 SGHKS and CDR2 YYEKEE (reference sequence). This CDR3 has 14 amino acids. CDR3 amino acids: CASSLDAGADTQYF. CDR3 nucleotide sequence: TGTGCCAGCAGCTTGGACGCAGGGGCAGATACGCAGTATTTT.

This clonotype was observed a few times. The chain is built from TRBV30 and TRBJ2-7; the D gene is possibly TRBD1 (5 bases). Germline-derived CDR1 and CDR2 are GTSNPN and SVGIG (reference sequence). V was shortened by 3 bases and J by 4 bases, with 7 bases between the two germline ends. The CDR3 is made up of 11 amino acids. The CDR3 bases are TGTGCCTGGAGGGGGCCTTACGAGCAGTACTTC. Its protein is CAWRGPYEQYF.

This clonotype was seen a handful of times. V gene TRBV4-2 combines with J gene TRBJ1-2, with 8 nucleotides matching TRBD1. The V and J ends lost 0 bases and 4 bases, in that order; junction bases with no gene match: 13. The CDR3 consists of 18 residues. CDR1 is LGHNA and CDR2 is YNFKEQ in the germline V gene. The CDR3 DNA sequence: TGTGCCAGCAGCCAAGATATAGGACAGGGAGGGCCTATCTATGGCTACACCTTC. It codes for CASSQDIGQGGPIYGYTF.

In regard to this clonotype: A much larger clone differs from this one at a single base, so this may be a read error. The chain joins TRBV19 to TRBJ1-5; D possibly corresponds to TRBD1 (5 bases). This CDR3 contains 18 residues. In germline, CDR1 is LNHDA, CDR2 SQIVND (reference sequence). The CDR3 spells CASSPADSPRAHNQLQHF. The CDR3 DNA sequence: TGTGCCAGTAGTCCCGCTGACTCCCCCAGGGCGCACAATCAGCTCCAGCATTTT.

This clonotype was observed at least ten times. The chain carries TRBV20-1 and TRBJ1-1; D is ambiguous. Trimming removed 1 base from V and 0 bases from J, with 6 bases in between. There are 13 residues in the CDR3. In germline, CDR1 is DFQATT, CDR2 SNEGSKA (reference sequence). The CDR3 nucleotides are TGCAGTGCTAGAGGGCAAATGAACACTGAAGCTTTCTTT. Translation gives CSARGQMNTEAFF.

This clonotype was picked up many times. The genes are TRBV9 and TRBJ2-7, with D hard to call. Germline V CDR1 and CDR2: SGDLS, YYNGEE. This CDR3 has 12 amino acids. The germline V and J ends were trimmed by 7 bases and 0 bases, with 8 bases remaining between them. The CDR3 loop is CASGKSSYEQYF. The CDR3 DNA is TGTGCCAGCGGGAAGAGCTCCTACGAGCAGTACTTC.

This clonotype was seen just once. One junction end disagrees with the germline gene, perhaps due to a read error. The chain combines TRBV10-3 with TRBJ1-3; TRBD1 matches at 7 bases. This CDR3 is 14 amino acids long. CDR1 and CDR2 from the germline V gene are ENHRY and SYGVKD. The CDR3 spells CASSPRQGLNTIYF. The CDR3, as DNA: TGTGCCAGCAGTCCCCGACAGGGTCTCAACACCATATATTTT.

The chain combines TRBV5-4 with TRBJ1-1; 8 positions agree with TRBD1. Germline CDR1 reads SGHNT; CDR2 reads YYREEE (reference sequence). V was clipped by 1 base and J by 5 bases; unmatched bases: 16. The CDR3 covers 18 residues. Written as DNA, the CDR3 is TGTGCCAGCAGCTTGCGTGTAGGACAGGGATGGCGTGTTACTGAAGCTTTCTTT. It specifies CASSLRVGQGWRVTEAFF.